The present T cell receptor (beta chain) was sequenced within a study of T cell changes during pregnancy in multiple sclerosis (dated by TCRdb to about 2019). Study-wide context: The study examined how the T cell repertoire changed over the course of pregnancy in women with multiple sclerosis.

Libraries were made using the immunoSEQ multiplex PCR assay. TCRdb provides this immuneACCESS table in a form limited to in-frame rearrangements. Some clones are lacking; in checked studies, under half of them reflect an unresolved V gene, and why the rest are absent is not known. The sample has tens of thousands of clones on record, around 90% of them singletons. Around 9.2% of the sample belongs to the ten largest clones. Comments on this clone: Its antigen target is currently unknown. One base away there is no much larger clone; base qualities are not given.

V is cut back by 7 bases and J by 3 bases, with 9 bases in the junction unmatched. The CDR3, cysteine through phenylalanine, is 15 amino acids long. Only the CDR3 portion is preserved as DNA: 45 bases, with reading frame beginning at the first base. CDR1 and CDR2 were assigned from the germline V gene as MNHEY and SVGAGI. The material was CD8+ T cells from peripheral blood mononuclear cells, obtained after pregnancy. The clonotype originates from a female donor with multiple sclerosis, enrolled in a pregnancy study. This receptor chain uses TRBV6-5 and TRBJ2-7; TRBD1 matches 10 bases in the middle. The base sequence is TGTGCCAGCACCGACCCCGGACAGGGGGACTACGAGCAGTACTTC. This gives the protein CASTDPGQGDYEQYF.